This entry lists 12 T cell receptor beta chains sequenced from one sample in a study of PD-1 blockade in classical Hodgkin lymphoma. Method: immunoSEQ multiplex PCR; TCRdb's copy keeps in-frame clones and lacks some. Of about 58,000 clones in the sample, 88% were seen once. There was relapse after autologous stem cell transplantation in every patient, and there was variation in brentuximab vedotin exposure. The input for sequencing was peripheral blood mononuclear cells (PBMCs), taken before the second cycle of nivolumab. All receptors come from a human donor with classical Hodgkin lymphoma.

The chain carries TRBV6-5 and TRBJ1-2, with 8 bases identical to TRBD1. The trim removed 5 bases at V and 4 bases at J, leaving 9 bases unmatched. This CDR3 is built from 15 residues. Germline CDR1 is MNHEY and CDR2 is SVGAGI. In nucleotides, the CDR3 is TGTGCCAGCAGTACCTCCGGGACAGGCCTCTATGGCTACACCTTC. Translation: CASSTSGTGLYGYTF.

The genes are TRBV5-1 and TRBJ2-2; tentatively, D is TRBD1 (6 bases). CDR3 size: 16 residues. Germline V CDR1 and CDR2: SGHRS, YFSETQ. V was pared by 2 bases and J by 7 bases, with 18 bases between. CDR3: CASSLSVQGIFGELFF. In DNA form, the CDR3 reads TGCGCCAGCAGCTTATCGGTACAGGGCATTTTCGGGGAGCTGTTTTTT.

The chain joins TRBV5-1 to TRBJ2-5; 12 bases line up with TRBD2. The trim removed 0 bases at V and 4 bases at J, leaving 1 base unmatched. Germline CDR1 and CDR2: SGHRS and YFSETQ. The length of the CDR3 is 15 residues. The DNA of the CDR3 is TGCGCCAGCAGCTTGGTGGGACTAGCGGGAGAGACCCAGTACTTC. Amino acid sequence: CASSLVGLAGETQYF.

V and J are TRBV4-2 and TRBJ2-4, with D possibly being TRBD1 or TRBD2 (5 bases each). The ends were cut back, 4 bases at V and 1 base at J, with 17 bases in the middle. CDR1 is LGHNA, CDR2 YNFKEQ, per germline. This CDR3 contains 17 residues. CDR3 DNA: TGTGCCAGCAGCCTTCCACGACGGGGCTCGGCCAAAAACATTCAGTACTTC. Protein sequence: CASSLPRRGSAKNIQYF.

The chain carries TRBV18 and TRBJ1-1; a weak D match, TRBD1 (5 bases). The CDR3 is made up of 14 amino acids. Trimming removed 2 bases at V and 3 bases at J, with 10 bases between. The germline V gene has CDR1 KGHSH and CDR2 LQKENI. CDR3 loop: CASSPGTYDTEAFF. The DNA of the CDR3 is TGTGCCAGCTCACCAGGGACGTATGACACTGAAGCTTTCTTT.

The chain uses TRBV6-6 and TRBJ1-1; no clear D. The CDR3 extends over 12 amino acids. V gave up 6 bases and J gave up 1 base, with 6 bases separating them. The germline gives CDR1 MNHNY, CDR2 SVGAGI (reference sequence). The CDR3 sequence: CASRGTNTEAFF. The CDR3 nucleotides are TGTGCCAGCAGGGGCACGAACACTGAAGCTTTCTTT.

The chain is built from TRBV5-4 and TRBJ1-1; the D gene is possibly TRBD1 (5 bases). The V gene lost 4 bases and the J gene lost 5 bases, with 18 bases spanning the gap. The CDR3 spans 15 residues. The germline gives CDR1 SGHNT, CDR2 YYREEE (reference sequence). CDR3 sequence: CASSEELRQTTEAFF. CDR3 coding DNA: TGTGCCAGCAGCGAGGAATTAAGACAGACTACTGAAGCTTTCTTT.

This chain connects TRBV27 to TRBJ2-5; D is perhaps TRBD1 or TRBD2 (6 bases each). Germline loops: CDR1 MNHEY, CDR2 SMNVEV (reference sequence). This CDR3 contains 14 residues. Deletions cut 3 bases from V and 5 bases from J, with 13 bases between. The CDR3 DNA reads TGTGCCAGCAGTTTTATGGGGGGCACGGAGACCCAGTACTTC. Its translation is CASSFMGGTETQYF.

V usage is TRBV11-3 and J usage is TRBJ1-1; D may be TRBD1 (5 bases). V lost 8 bases and J lost 4, with 14 bases in between. CDR1 SGHNT and CDR2 YENEEA come from the germline V gene. This CDR3 is built from 13 residues. The CDR3 region has the DNA TGTGCCAGCTCACGGGGGGGTGGCACTGAAGCTTTCTTT. Translating it yields CASSRGGGTEAFF.

This chain joins TRBV7-6 and TRBJ2-1; D is unresolved. CDR3 size: 13 residues. Germline V gene data show CDR1 as SGHVS and CDR2 as FNYEAQ. Trimming shortened V by 5 bases and J by 4 bases, and 9 bases separated the two germline ends. The CDR3 reads CASSQWVYNEQFF. DNA for the CDR3: TGTGCCAGCAGCCAATGGGTATACAATGAGCAGTTCTTC.

The chain has TRBV5-1 and TRBJ2-5, with D hard to call. Germline V gene data show CDR1 as SGHRS and CDR2 as YFSETQ. V was shortened by 2 bases and J by 3 bases, with 14 bases between the two germline ends. CDR3 length equals 15 residues. The CDR3 DNA follows: TGCGCCAGCAGCTTAAGTTGGACGGGCAAAGAGACCCAGTACTTC. Residues: CASSLSWTGKETQYF.

This rearrangement joins TRBV5-1 to TRBJ1-1; weak D call: TRBD1 (5 bases). This CDR3 has 17 amino acids. CDR1 and CDR2 from the germline V gene are SGHRS and YFSETQ. Trimming stripped 0 bases from V and 0 bases from J, with 15 bases between. CDR3 amino acids: CASSLDFGGGLNTEAFF. CDR3 bases: TGCGCCAGCAGCTTGGATTTTGGGGGAGGACTGAACACTGAAGCTTTCTTT.